This T cell receptor (beta chain) is from a study of early T cells in non-severe SARS-CoV-2 infection (dated by TCRdb to the early 2020s). A note on the overall study: Because TCR sequencing relied on bulk RNA taken from unsorted whole blood, pairing of alpha and beta chains was not possible. The paper as a whole reports these results and caveats: VDJdb matching was skewed toward anti-spike CD8 responses and likely underestimated virus-specific expansions, missing private and CD4 specificities.

This clonotype turned up a few times. Its antigen is not yet known. Base quality data are lacking; no much larger clone is found one base away. Libraries were built with 5' RACE. The sequencer was a NextSeq 500. To correct for sequencing error and PCR bias, the TCR library protocol tagged individual cDNA molecules with unique molecular identifiers. TCR alpha and beta chains were both sequenced, and the abundances of alpha and beta sequences in each sample were closely correlated with each other. As for how the authors treated the data: Decombinator V4 was used to perform V gene, J gene and CDR3 annotation of TCR sequences. TCRs were defined as expanded if a significant change between any two time points was detected under a Poisson model with p below 0.0001. TCR abundances were normalised to the total number of TCRs sequenced per sample and expressed as counts per million. TRAV1-2 paired with TRAJ12, TRAJ20 or TRAJ33 defined MAIT TCRs, while TRAV10 paired with TRAJ18 defined iNKT TCRs. VDJdb, accessed 1 November 2021, was searched for CMV, EBV and SARS-CoV-2 annotated TCRs, with TCRs annotated for multiple antigens excluded. TCRdb passed the public sequencing reads through fastp at Q25 and MiXCR, retaining productive beta sequences. Every CDR3 protein is listed once, alongside the most common genes and DNA of its rows. The V and J calls reflect TCRdb's pipeline rather than the authors' work. The sample profile shows 55,000 to 75,000 distinct CDR3 sequences; 5.9% of them were found once. The ten largest make up 3% to 4% of the sample.

The CDR3 goes from the cysteine to the phenylalanine over 16 residues. The CDR3 DNA has 48 bases and is translated from base 1. Relative to germline, V is 1 base shorter and J is 8 bases shorter, with 18 bases between their ends. CDR1 and CDR2 are drawn from the germline V gene (reference sequence): LGHDT, YNNKEL. A case-control design nested within a healthcare worker cohort in London, UK, was used, with weekly nasopharyngeal swab PCR tests and blood sampling performed. Healthcare workers were enrolled in the week of the UK lockdown, from 23 to 31 March 2020, and were followed every week for up to roughly 16 weeks.

The chain is encoded by TRBV3-1 joined to TRBJ2-1, with no reliable assignment of the D segment. The sequence was obtained from an adult who was a healthcare worker with PCR-confirmed SARS-CoV-2 infection or an uninfected control (not recorded which). The material sequenced was whole blood, taken at baseline. The bases read TGTGCCAGCAGCCAAGTTATAAGTTTACGAGGCGATGAGCAGTTCTTC. The resulting protein is CASSQVISLRGDEQFF.